The clone carrying this TCR beta chain was seen a handful of times. Its specificity is unknown. The sample originates from a study of T-cell memory formation after mild COVID-19. Looking at the study overall: TCR clusters were largely donor specific. Points from the study as a whole: From day 15 to 85, contracting clones were balanced between CD4 and CD8, whereas later expanders leaned toward CD4+. Pre-infection memory held some responding clones, suggesting pre-existing cross-reactive T cells responded.

TCRdb called the 5' RACE reads again in MiXCR, with one record for every CDR3 protein. The data hold hundreds of thousands of distinct CDR3 sequences, with around 21% observed a single time. The receptor was derived from an adult woman who had mild COVID-19 (a few samples of this study predate the infection). Cell type and time point are not known. Sample: PBMCs or a T cell subset sorted from them (not recorded which).

The DNA for the CDR3 is TGTGCCAGCAGTCCCCTTGTTCTAGGTCCCCAAGAGACCCAGTACTTC. As protein: CASSPLVLGPQETQYF. The J gene is TRBJ2-5, the V gene TRBV27; D uncertain. Trimming shortened V by 5 bases and J by 1 base, and 17 bases separated the two germline ends. CDR3 length: 16 amino acids. In germline, CDR1 is MNHEY, CDR2 SMNVEV (reference sequence).